This entry lists 20 T cell receptor beta chains sequenced from one sample in a study of cytotoxic CD8 clonotypes in ibrutinib-treated CLL. Only in-frame clones appear in the TCRdb table, and some are missing; sequencing was by immunoSEQ multiplex PCR. The profile covers approximately 210,000 clones, with 72% appearing a single time and 13% taken by the ten largest. The source material was PBMCs, sampled after 24 months of ibrutinib treatment. The receptors derive from a human donor with chronic lymphocytic leukemia.

The rearrangement uses TRBV29-1 and TRBJ2-7; a possible D gene is TRBD2 (5 bases). V was trimmed by 3 bases and J by 0 bases, leaving 12 bases between them. Germline V gives CDR1 SQVTM, CDR2 ANQGSEA. There are 14 residues in the CDR3. CDR3: CSVDLAPISYEQYF. The CDR3 DNA follows: TGCAGCGTTGACTTAGCGCCGATCTCCTACGAGCAGTACTTC.

This sequence joins TRBV6-5 and TRBJ1-1; no reliable D call. The germline gives CDR1 MNHEY, CDR2 SVGAGI. V gave up 0 bases and J gave up 2 bases, with 13 bases separating them. The CDR3 totals 16 residues. The chain's CDR3 is CASSYSTWTQNTEAFF. As DNA, the CDR3 is TGTGCCAGCAGTTACTCGACGTGGACCCAAAACACTGAAGCTTTCTTT.

The chain has TRBV11-2 and TRBJ2-5; unclear D gene. The germline V gene has CDR1 SGHAT and CDR2 FQNNGV. V was cut by 5 bases and J by 5 bases, with 9 bases left in between. The CDR3 length is 12 residues. The CDR3 loop reads CASSLSGETQYF. As DNA, the CDR3 is TGTGCCAGCAGCCTGTCTGGGGAGACCCAGTACTTC.

The rearrangement uses TRBV7-9 and TRBJ2-7; 11 bases fit TRBD2. The trim removed 5 bases at V and 3 bases at J, leaving 18 bases unmatched. Germline V gene data show CDR1 as SEHNR and CDR2 as FQNEAQ (reference sequence). The length of the CDR3 is 19 residues. CDR3 amino acids: CASSPAETTSGSSVYEQYF. DNA for the CDR3: TGTGCCAGCAGCCCGGCCGAAACTACTAGCGGGAGTTCGGTCTACGAGCAGTACTTC. Full variable domain (remainder filled in from reference TRBV7-9 and TRBJ2-7): DTGVSQNPRHKITKRGQNVTFRCDPISEHNRLYWYRQTLGQGPEFLTYFQNEAQLEKSRLLSDRFSAERPKGSFSTLEIQRTEQGDSAMYLCASSPAETTSGSSVYEQYFGPGTRLTVT.

The J gene is TRBJ2-7, the V gene TRBV7-2; 14 positions agree with TRBD2. The germline V gene has CDR1 SGHTA and CDR2 FQGNSA. There are 14 residues in the CDR3. The trim removed 4 bases at V and 5 bases at J, leaving 1 base unmatched. The CDR3 sequence: CASSSGLAGDEQYF. The CDR3 DNA reads TGTGCCAGCAGCTCGGGACTAGCGGGAGACGAGCAGTACTTC. The entire variable domain, with the rest obtained from reference TRBV7-2 and TRBJ2-7, is as follows: GAGVSQSPSNKVTEKGKDVELRCDPISGHTALYWYRQSLGQGLEFLIYFQGNSAPDKSGLPSDRFSAERTGGSVSTLTIQRTQQEDSAVYLCASSSGLAGDEQYFGPGTRLTVT.

This clone was found a few times. V is TRBV30 and J is TRBJ1-3, with no clear D. CDR1 is GTSNPN and CDR2 is SVGIG in the germline V gene (reference sequence). CDR3 length: 12 amino acids. The CDR3 sequence is CAHSSSGNTIYF. In nucleotides, the CDR3 is TGTGCTCATTCGAGCTCTGGAAACACCATATATTTT.

The V call is TRBV6-5, the J call TRBJ2-1; no clear D gene. Between the trimmed V and J ends, which lost 6 bases and 7 bases, there was a span of 19 bases. The CDR3 spans 15 residues. Germline assignment: CDR1 MNHEY and CDR2 SVGAGI. CDR3 in DNA: TGTGCCAGCAGACCCGCAAGGGCGTTGGTGAATGAGCAGTTCTTC. Protein product: CASRPARALVNEQFF.

The V and J genes are TRBV10-3 and TRBJ2-3; D remains ambiguous. V lost 0 bases, J lost 2 bases, and 9 bases lay in between. This CDR3 is 15 amino acids long. Looked up from germline, CDR1 is ENHRY and CDR2 is SYGVKD. As DNA, the CDR3 is TGTGCCATCAGTGAGTCGTGGCAGTCCACAGATACGCAGTATTTT. Its translation is CAISESWQSTDTQYF.

The rearrangement links TRBV5-1 to TRBJ2-3; 10 bases are shared with TRBD2. Germline-derived CDR1 and CDR2 are SGHRS and YFSETQ. V shed 0 bases, J shed 1 base, and the junction held 2 bases outside the gene matches. The CDR3 sequence is 16 residues long. CDR3 in DNA: TGCGCCAGCAGCTTGGGCGGGACTAGCGGCACAGATACGCAGTATTTT. Translation: CASSLGGTSGTDTQYF.

This sequence joins TRBV5-1 and TRBJ1-2, with D possibly being TRBD1 (6 bases). CDR1 is SGHRS, CDR2 YFSETQ, per germline. The CDR3 loop spans 14 amino acids. V lost 4 bases and J lost 4, with 14 bases in between. The chain's CDR3 is CASSTRGPRYGYTF. The CDR3 coding sequence is TGCGCCAGCAGCACGCGGGGGCCTCGCTATGGCTACACCTTC.

This clone was observed once. The chain employs TRBV10-3 and TRBJ2-3; the D gene is possibly TRBD2 (5 bases). The CDR3 spans 13 residues. From germline, CDR1 is ENHRY and CDR2 SYGVKD. Trimming pared 3 bases from V and 5 bases from J, leaving 9 bases between. CDR3 sequence: CAISDIGRDTQYF. Here the CDR3 DNA reads TGTGCCATCAGTGATATAGGGAGAGATACGCAGTATTTT.

The chain combines TRBV12-5 with TRBJ2-3; D remains ambiguous. The CDR3 totals 13 residues. V was clipped by 1 base and J by 4 bases, with 6 bases between them. Germline lookup yields CDR1 LGHNT and CDR2 FRNRAP. The CDR3: CASGLAFSDTQYF. CDR3 in DNA: TGTGCTAGTGGTTTGGCCTTCTCAGATACGCAGTATTTT.

The genes are TRBV7-6 and TRBJ2-7; TRBD1 agrees at 10 bases. With V trimmed by 5 bases and J by 5 bases, 9 bases remained unmatched. In germline, CDR1 is SGHVS, CDR2 FNYEAQ. The CDR3 is 15 amino acids. The CDR3 bases are TGTGCCAGCAGCCTAGGGACAGGGGTTGTCGACGAGCAGTACTTC. As protein: CASSLGTGVVDEQYF.

The chain uses TRBV27 and TRBJ2-7, with D unresolved. CDR3 length: 13 residues. Germline V gene sequence: CDR1 MNHEY, CDR2 SMNVEV (reference sequence). V was trimmed by 3 bases and J by 2 bases, leaving 8 bases between them. DNA of the CDR3: TGTGCCAGCAGTTTTCTCCCACCCTACGAGCAGTACTTC. This gives the protein CASSFLPPYEQYF.

In DNA, the CDR3 is TGCGCCAGCAGCCAAGGGGGACCATACACCTTC. It is translated as CASSQGGPYTF. This rearrangement joins TRBV4-1 to TRBJ1-2; weak D call: TRBD1 (5 bases). Trimming stripped 1 base from V and 11 bases from J, with 8 bases between. The CDR3 contains 11 residues. Germline V lookup: CDR1 MGHRA, CDR2 YSYEKL.

The chain combines TRBV7-2 with TRBJ2-5; a weak D match, TRBD1 (5 bases). V was clipped by 3 bases and J by 4 bases, with 12 bases between them. This CDR3 spans 14 amino acids. Germline-derived CDR1 and CDR2 are SGHTA and FQGNSA. The chain's CDR3 is CASSLYWQGETQYF. Written as DNA, the CDR3 is TGTGCCAGCAGCTTGTATTGGCAGGGAGAGACCCAGTACTTC.

Only one count was recorded for this clone. The chain combines TRBV11-3 with TRBJ2-7, with TRBD2 as a possible D gene (5 bases). The V and J ends lost 5 bases and 2 bases respectively, with 13 bases between them. CDR3 length: 14 residues. Germline V gene lookup returns CDR1 SGHNT and CDR2 YENEEA. The CDR3 reads CASSRSGGPYEQYF. As DNA, the CDR3 is TGTGCCAGCAGCAGAAGCGGTGGTCCCTACGAGCAGTACTTC.

The V call is TRBV11-1, the J call TRBJ2-7; 10 bases match TRBD2. The CDR3 length is 14 residues. Looked up from germline, CDR1 is SGHAT and CDR2 is FQDESV (reference sequence). V trimming: 6 bases; J trimming: 4 bases; junction bases outside the gene matches: 6. The CDR3: CASSPPSGSYEQYF. The CDR3 DNA reads as TGTGCCAGCAGTCCCCCTAGCGGGAGTTACGAGCAGTACTTC.

This rearrangement joins TRBV7-9 to TRBJ1-4; D gene uncertain. The V and J ends lost 4 bases and 5 bases respectively, with 8 bases between them. The CDR3 sequence is 13 residues long. CDR1 SEHNR and CDR2 FQNEAQ come from the germline V gene (reference sequence). The CDR3 DNA reads as TGTGCCAGCAGCTACACCTCGAATGAAAAACTGTTTTTT. Protein: CASSYTSNEKLFF.

The rearrangement joins TRBV2 to TRBJ2-1; 13 nucleotides match TRBD2. Trimming at V came to 6 bases and at J to 6 bases, leaving 11 bases not matched to a gene. The CDR3 consists of 17 residues. Germline CDR1 and CDR2: SNHLY and FYNNEI. The CDR3 region is CASRNLLLAGGSNEQFF. The CDR3 region has the DNA TGTGCCAGCAGGAACCTTCTACTAGCGGGAGGGTCCAATGAGCAGTTCTTC.